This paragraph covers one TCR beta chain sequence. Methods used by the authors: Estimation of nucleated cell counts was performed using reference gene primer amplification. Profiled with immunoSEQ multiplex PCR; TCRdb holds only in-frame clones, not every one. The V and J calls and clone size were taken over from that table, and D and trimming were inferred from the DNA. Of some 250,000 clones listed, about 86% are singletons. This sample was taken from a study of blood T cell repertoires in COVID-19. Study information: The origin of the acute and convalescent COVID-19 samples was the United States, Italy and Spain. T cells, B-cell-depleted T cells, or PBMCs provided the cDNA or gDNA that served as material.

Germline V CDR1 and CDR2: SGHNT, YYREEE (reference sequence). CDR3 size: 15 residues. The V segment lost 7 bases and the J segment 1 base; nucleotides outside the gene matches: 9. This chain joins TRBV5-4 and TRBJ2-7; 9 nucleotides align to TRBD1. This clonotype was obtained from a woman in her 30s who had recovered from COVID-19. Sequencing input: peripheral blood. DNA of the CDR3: TGTGCCAGCTCTATACAGGGGGCAAAGTCCTACGAGCAGTACTTC. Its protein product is CASSIQGAKSYEQYF.